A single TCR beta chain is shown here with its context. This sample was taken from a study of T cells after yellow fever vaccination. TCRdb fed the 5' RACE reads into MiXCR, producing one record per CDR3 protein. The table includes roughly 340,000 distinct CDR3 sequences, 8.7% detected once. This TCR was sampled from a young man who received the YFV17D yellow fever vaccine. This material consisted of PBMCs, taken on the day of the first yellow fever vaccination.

CDR3 DNA sequence: TGTGCCAGCAGCTTAAGGGGTGGGGCCAACGTCCTGACTTTC. The encoded protein is CASSLRGGANVLTF. V is TRBV7-9 and J is TRBJ2-6, with D tentatively TRBD1 (5 bases). Germline lookup yields CDR1 SEHNR and CDR2 FQNEAQ (reference sequence). The CDR3 has 14 residues. Deletions cut 2 bases from V and 3 bases from J, with 5 bases between.